The 5 T cell receptor beta chains given below trace back to one sample, sequenced in a study of blood T cell repertoires in COVID-19. The assay was immunoSEQ multiplex PCR, and TCRdb's table has in-frame clones only and misses some. The sample shows fewer than 200,000 clones, 70% to 90% of them seen only once. The sample consisted of PBMCs or T cells enriched from blood (not recorded which). All receptors derive from a woman aged 40 to 50 in a cohort exposed to, infected with or recovered from COVID-19 (not recorded which).

This chain uses TRBV19 with TRBJ2-5; D possibly corresponds to TRBD2 (6 bases). The CDR3 spans 14 residues. Looked up from germline, CDR1 is LNHDA and CDR2 is SQIVND (reference sequence). With 1 base removed from V and 5 bases from J, the gap between germline ends came to 11 bases. The CDR3 reads CASSIARGGETQYF. In DNA form, the CDR3 reads TGTGCCAGTAGTATAGCGAGGGGAGGCGAGACCCAGTACTTC.

The chain links TRBV12-5 to TRBJ2-1; 8 nucleotides line up with TRBD1. The CDR3 consists of 17 residues. Germline CDR1 reads LGHNT; CDR2 reads FRNRAP. With V trimmed by 5 bases and J by 4 bases, 13 bases remained unmatched. The CDR3 nucleotides read TGTGCTAGTGGTCCGCGGACAGGGCCATTGGATTACAATGAGCAGTTCTTC. This translates into CASGPRTGPLDYNEQFF.

This chain connects TRBV7-4 to TRBJ1-5; 8 nucleotides agree with TRBD1. Germline loops: CDR1 SGHVT, CDR2 SQSDAQ. CDR3 length: 14 amino acids. V lost 5 bases to trimming and J lost 9 bases; unmatched junction nucleotides: 9. Here the CDR3 DNA reads TGTGCCAGCAGCCTGGACAGGGTTAGAAGGCCCCAGCATTTT. Protein: CASSLDRVRRPQHF.

There are many counts of this clone. V and J are TRBV4-2 and TRBJ2-7, with a weak D call TRBD2 (6 bases). This CDR3 is built from 15 residues. Between the trimmed V and J ends, which lost 1 base and 5 bases, there was a span of 15 bases. Germline V CDR1 and CDR2: LGHNA, YNFKEQ. This CDR3 is CASSQVTGEPHEQYF. CDR3 bases: TGTGCCAGCAGCCAAGTTACGGGGGAGCCCCACGAGCAGTACTTC.

The V call is TRBV19, the J call TRBJ1-2; 9 nucleotides agree with TRBD1. This CDR3 comprises 15 residues. V lost 5 bases to trimming and J lost 3 bases; unmatched junction nucleotides: 7. Germline values: CDR1 LNHDA, CDR2 SQIVND (reference sequence). CDR3 protein: CASSATGGADYGYTF. CDR3 nucleotides: TGTGCCAGTAGTGCCACAGGGGGCGCGGACTATGGCTACACCTTC.